These 14 T cell receptor beta chains were sequenced from one sample in a study of metastatic and nonmetastatic thyroid tumors. TCRdb re-called the PCR reads via MiXCR. The repertoire holds roughly 58,000 clones, with less than 5% as singletons. Patients were all untreated before their thyroid surgery. The material sequenced was blood. The receptors were gathered from a female donor with papillary thyroid cancer or a benign thyroid nodule (not recorded which). Some clones in this sample may be carry-over from other donors' samples.

The CDR3 nucleotides read TGTGCCAGCAGCTACAGGGGCTTAACCGGGGAGCTGTTTTTT. Its protein is CASSYRGLTGELFF. The rearrangement joins TRBV14 to TRBJ2-2; 7 positions agree with TRBD1. The V segment lost 5 bases and the J segment 5 bases; nucleotides outside the gene matches: 5. The CDR3 extends over 14 amino acids. Germline assignment: CDR1 SGHDN and CDR2 FVKESK.

This clone has at least ten counts. The rearrangement uses TRBV5-1 and TRBJ2-1; possible D gene TRBD1, 6 bases. V lost 0 bases to trimming and J lost 2 bases, with 12 bases between them. The CDR3 is 16 residues long. Germline-derived CDR1 and CDR2 are SGHRS and YFSETQ. The chain's CDR3 is CASSLAAGVTYNEQFF. The CDR3 region has the DNA TGCGCCAGCAGCTTGGCGGCAGGGGTTACCTACAATGAGCAGTTCTTC.

Comments on this clone: At one end, the junction sequence differs from germline, possibly due to a read error. This rearrangement joins TRBV28 to TRBJ1-5; the D gene is possibly TRBD1 (6 bases). CDR1 and CDR2 (germline): MDHEN, SYDVKM. The CDR3 loop spans 14 amino acids. CDR3 DNA sequence: TGTGTCAGCAGTTATACAGGGAACGGGCAGCACCAGCATTTT. It encodes CVSSYTGNGQHQHF.

This clone was seen many times. This sequence joins TRBV2 and TRBJ2-7; 16 bases are a match to TRBD2. The CDR3 length is 17 residues. V was pared by 6 bases and J by 5 bases, with 10 bases of the junction left unmatched. Germline CDR1 reads SNHLY; CDR2 reads FYNNEI. The CDR3, as DNA: TGTGCCAGCAGCGGACCGGGACTAGCGGGAGGGCTGGACGAGCAGTACTTC. This translates into CASSGPGLAGGLDEQYF.

This clone was recorded at least ten times. The rearrangement links TRBV19 to TRBJ2-7, with 7 bases aligning to TRBD1. Germline V lookup: CDR1 LNHDA, CDR2 SQIVND (reference sequence). The CDR3 extends over 14 amino acids. V dropped 6 bases and J dropped 1; count of bases not matched to a gene: 6. CDR3 bases: TGTGCCAGTAGGGCGAGGGACAGATCCTACGAGCAGTACTTC. Translation: CASRARDRSYEQYF.

This clone has just a few counts. The chain is built from TRBV12-3 or TRBV12-4 and TRBJ2-1; the match to TRBD2 covers 11 bases. This CDR3 is built from 14 residues. Losses at the gene ends were 6 bases for V and 9 bases for J; bases not matched to a gene: 7. The CDR3 sequence: CASRSRLAGGEQFF. CDR3 bases: TGTGCCAGCAGGTCACGGCTAGCGGGAGGTGAGCAGTTCTTC.

This clone was counted at least ten times. The V and J genes are TRBV9 and TRBJ1-2; no firm D call. The CDR3 is made up of 16 amino acids. Germline V gene lookup returns CDR1 SGDLS and CDR2 YYNGEE. Trimming left V 4 bases short and J 7 bases short, with 23 bases between. CDR3 DNA sequence: TGTGCCAGCAGCCCGGCCACAGAATGGAATTTAGGTGGCTACACCTTC. It is translated as CASSPATEWNLGGYTF.

This clone was seen a handful of times. A junction boundary mismatches the germline segment, possibly from a read error. This chain connects TRBV28 to TRBJ2-7; possibly TRBD2 for D (7 bases). The CDR3 length is 14 residues. Per the germline V gene, CDR1 is MDHEN and CDR2 is SYDVKM. CDR3 protein: CAGRGGIRSYEQYF. CDR3 in DNA: TGTGCCGGCAGGGGAGGGATTAGATCCTACGAGCAGTACTTC.

The gene calls are TRBV19 and TRBJ2-7; TRBD2 is a possible D gene (5 bases). The CDR3 length is 11 residues. Germline lookup yields CDR1 LNHDA and CDR2 SQIVND (reference sequence). The V end lost 6 bases, the J end lost 6 bases, and 9 bases lay between the germline ends. CDR3 amino acids: CASRGRGEQYF. CDR3 nucleotides: TGTGCCAGTAGAGGACGGGGCGAGCAGTACTTC.

This chain connects TRBV20-1 to TRBJ2-7; 7 bases are a match to TRBD2. The CDR3 sequence is 17 residues long. With 4 bases clipped from V and 2 bases from J, the junction kept 17 bases outside the gene matches. Looked up from germline, CDR1 is DFQATT and CDR2 is SNEGSKA (reference sequence). CDR3 DNA: TGCAGTGCTAACCTAGAAGGGCGGGAGCCCCGAGCCTACGAGCAGTACTTC. Protein: CSANLEGREPRAYEQYF.

In the case of this clone: One junction end does not reproduce the germline sequence, and a read error may be involved. V gene TRBV19 combines with J gene TRBJ2-7; tentative D call: TRBD2 (5 bases). Germline assignment: CDR1 LNHDA and CDR2 SQIVND (reference sequence). CDR3 length: 14 residues. CDR3 coding DNA: TGTGCCAGTAGGCATGCTAGCTGCCCCTACAAGCAGTACTTC. Translation gives CASRHASCPYKQYF.

J is TRBJ1-6 and V is TRBV6-1; 8 nucleotides line up with TRBD1. CDR1 and CDR2 (germline): MNHNS, SASEGT. The CDR3 is made up of 14 amino acids. V was clipped by 4 bases and J by 11 bases; unmatched bases: 7. DNA for the CDR3: TGTGCCAGCAGTGGTCCGGGACAGGTGCCACCCCTCCACTTT. Translated: CASSGPGQVPPLHF.

The chain combines TRBV12-3 or TRBV12-4 with TRBJ1-2; D uncertain. The CDR3 sequence is 13 residues long. Trimming removed 7 bases from V and 6 bases from J, with 15 bases in between. CDR3 bases: TGTGCCAGCACCCCCGGCTCCCGTGATGGCTACACCTTC. Amino acids: CASTPGSRDGYTF.

Many counts were recorded for this clone. The chain joins TRBV7-9 to TRBJ2-7; no firm D call. This CDR3 is 13 amino acids long. The germline gives CDR1 SEHNR, CDR2 FQNEAQ (reference sequence). Deletions cut 4 bases from V and 6 bases from J, with 13 bases between. CDR3 sequence (DNA): TGTGCCAGCAGCTCGAGTAAACCAGCCGAGCAGTACTTC. Its protein is CASSSSKPAEQYF.